This T cell receptor (beta chain) derives from a study of T cell responses to AZD1222 COVID-19 vaccine. Notes on the study in general: Recipients of two AZD1222 doses showed rising Spike-specific TCR breadth and depth. After the peak T cell response, and only then, were repertoires sampled.

About this clone: What it binds is not known.

Assay used: immunoSEQ multiplex PCR; TCRdb lists only in-frame clones, some missing. The sample has roughly 46,000 clones, 88% seen once. The sequence derives from an adult who received the AZD1222 COVID-19 vaccine. Sequences were derived from peripheral blood, sampled 28 days after the second AZD1222 dose.

The CDR3 sequence is CASSQIGTSGRSTDTQYF. The CDR3 DNA sequence: TGCGCCAGCAGCCAGATCGGGACTAGCGGGAGAAGCACAGATACGCAGTATTTT. This chain uses TRBV4-1 with TRBJ2-3; 14 positions match TRBD2. The germline V gene encodes CDR1 MGHRA and CDR2 YSYEKL. V lost 3 bases to trimming and J lost 0 bases; unmatched junction nucleotides: 5. The CDR3 sequence is 18 residues long.